This T cell receptor (beta chain) was observed in a study of neurological immune-mediated disorders. Findings of the study overall: Subjects shared no identical expanded-clone CDR3 amino acid sequences, suggesting private TCR-beta repertoires in all groups.

Synthesis of cDNA was accomplished via 5'RACE employing 10-nucleotide random UMIs. Each CDR3 protein gets one entry after TCRdb re-called the 5' RACE reads with MiXCR. This table holds around 44,000 distinct CDR3 sequences, roughly 15% found once. This clonotype came up many times. The antigen is undetermined. Sorted libraries drew on under 1.2 million CD4+ or CD8+ T cells. Germline V gives CDR1 SGDLS, CDR2 YYNGEE. This CDR3 contains 16 residues. Trimming took off 0 bases at V and 5 bases at J, with 12 bases between the two ends. The sequence was collected from a woman between 55 and 75 years old with HTLV-1-associated myelopathy (HAM/TSP). Material for sequencing was CD4+ T cells from blood. The chain carries TRBV9 and TRBJ1-6; D possibly corresponds to TRBD1 (6 bases). The CDR3 DNA reads as TGTGCCAGCAGCGTAGGAGACAGGCCAGATAATTCACCCCTCCACTTT. Translation: CASSVGDRPDNSPLHF.